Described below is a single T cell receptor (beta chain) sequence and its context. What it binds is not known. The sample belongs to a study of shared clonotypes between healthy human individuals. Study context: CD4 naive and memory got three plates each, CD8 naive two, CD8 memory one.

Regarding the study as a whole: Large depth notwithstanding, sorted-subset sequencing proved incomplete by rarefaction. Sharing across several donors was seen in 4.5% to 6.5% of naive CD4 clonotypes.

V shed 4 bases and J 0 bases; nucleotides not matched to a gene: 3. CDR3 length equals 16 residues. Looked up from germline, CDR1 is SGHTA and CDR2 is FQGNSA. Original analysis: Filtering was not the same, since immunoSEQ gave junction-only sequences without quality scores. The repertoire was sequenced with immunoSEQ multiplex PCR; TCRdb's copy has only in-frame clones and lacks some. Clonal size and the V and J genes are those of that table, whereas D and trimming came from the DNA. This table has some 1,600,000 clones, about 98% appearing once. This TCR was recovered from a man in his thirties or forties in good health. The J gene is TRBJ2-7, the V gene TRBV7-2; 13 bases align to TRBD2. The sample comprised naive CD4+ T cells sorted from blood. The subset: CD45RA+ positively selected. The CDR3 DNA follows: TGTGCCAGCAGCTCCGGGACTAGCGGGAACTCCTACGAGCAGTACTTC. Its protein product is CASSSGTSGNSYEQYF.